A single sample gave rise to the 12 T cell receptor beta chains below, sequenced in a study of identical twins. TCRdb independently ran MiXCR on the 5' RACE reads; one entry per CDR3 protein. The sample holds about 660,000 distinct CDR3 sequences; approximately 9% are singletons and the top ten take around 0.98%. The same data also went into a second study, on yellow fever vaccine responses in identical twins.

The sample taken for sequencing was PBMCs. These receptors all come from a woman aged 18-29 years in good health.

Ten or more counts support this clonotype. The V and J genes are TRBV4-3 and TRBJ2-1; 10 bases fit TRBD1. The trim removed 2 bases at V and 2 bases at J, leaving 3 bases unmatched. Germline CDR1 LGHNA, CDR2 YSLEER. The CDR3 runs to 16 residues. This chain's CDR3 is CASSQSGTGAYNEQFF. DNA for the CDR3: TGCGCCAGCAGCCAATCCGGGACAGGGGCCTACAATGAGCAGTTCTTC.

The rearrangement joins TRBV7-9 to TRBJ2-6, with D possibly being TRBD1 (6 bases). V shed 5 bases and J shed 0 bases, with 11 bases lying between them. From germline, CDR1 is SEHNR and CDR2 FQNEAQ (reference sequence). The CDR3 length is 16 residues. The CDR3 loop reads CASSATGSSGANVLTF. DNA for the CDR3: TGTGCCAGCAGCGCTACAGGGAGCTCTGGGGCCAACGTCCTGACTTTC.

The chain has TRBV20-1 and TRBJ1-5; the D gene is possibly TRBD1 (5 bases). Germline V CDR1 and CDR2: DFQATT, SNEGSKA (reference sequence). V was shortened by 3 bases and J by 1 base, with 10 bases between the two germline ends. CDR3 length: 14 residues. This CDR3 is CSASLGGSNQPQHF. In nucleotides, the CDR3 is TGCAGTGCTAGTCTTGGGGGGAGCAATCAGCCCCAGCATTTT.

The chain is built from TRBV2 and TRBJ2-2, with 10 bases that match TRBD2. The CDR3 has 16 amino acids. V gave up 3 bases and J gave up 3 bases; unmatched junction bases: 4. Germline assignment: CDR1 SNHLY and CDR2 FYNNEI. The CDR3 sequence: CASSDLAGVDTGELFF. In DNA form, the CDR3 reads TGTGCCAGCAGTGACCTAGCGGGAGTAGACACCGGGGAGCTGTTTTTT.

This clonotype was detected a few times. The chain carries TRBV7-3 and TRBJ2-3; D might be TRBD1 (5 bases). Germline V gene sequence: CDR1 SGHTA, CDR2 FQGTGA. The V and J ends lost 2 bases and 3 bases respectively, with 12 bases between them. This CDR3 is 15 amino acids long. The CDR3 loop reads CASSLSIPGTDTQYF. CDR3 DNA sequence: TGTGCCAGCAGCTTATCCATTCCAGGGACAGATACGCAGTATTTT.

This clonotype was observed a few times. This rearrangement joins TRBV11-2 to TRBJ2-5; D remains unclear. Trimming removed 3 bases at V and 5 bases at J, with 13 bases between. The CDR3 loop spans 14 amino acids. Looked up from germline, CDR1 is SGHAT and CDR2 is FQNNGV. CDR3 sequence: CASSFPRPHETQYF. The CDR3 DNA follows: TGTGCCAGCAGCTTCCCGCGGCCTCACGAGACCCAGTACTTC.

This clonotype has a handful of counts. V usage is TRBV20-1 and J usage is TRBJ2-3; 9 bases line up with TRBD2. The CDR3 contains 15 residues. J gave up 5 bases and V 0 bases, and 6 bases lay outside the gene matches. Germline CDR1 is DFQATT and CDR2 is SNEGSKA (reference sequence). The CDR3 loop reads CSARDGGRAIDTQYF. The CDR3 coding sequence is TGCAGTGCTAGAGACGGCGGGAGGGCAATAGATACGCAGTATTTT.

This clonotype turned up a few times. The CDR3 DNA sequence: TGTGCCAGCAGCCAAGGCCGTGATAGCGGTTACGAGCAGTACTTC. It yields the protein CASSQGRDSGYEQYF. The chain carries TRBV4-2 and TRBJ2-7, with D possibly TRBD2 on 6 matching bases. The CDR3 consists of 15 residues. The germline gives CDR1 LGHNA, CDR2 YNFKEQ. Trimming removed 1 base at V and 4 bases at J, with 14 bases between.

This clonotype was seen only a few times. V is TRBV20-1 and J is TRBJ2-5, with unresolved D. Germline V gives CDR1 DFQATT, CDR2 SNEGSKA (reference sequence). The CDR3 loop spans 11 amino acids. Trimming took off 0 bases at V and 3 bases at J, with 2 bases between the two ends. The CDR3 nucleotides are TGCAGTGCTAGAGATGAAGAGACCCAGTACTTC. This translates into CSARDEETQYF.

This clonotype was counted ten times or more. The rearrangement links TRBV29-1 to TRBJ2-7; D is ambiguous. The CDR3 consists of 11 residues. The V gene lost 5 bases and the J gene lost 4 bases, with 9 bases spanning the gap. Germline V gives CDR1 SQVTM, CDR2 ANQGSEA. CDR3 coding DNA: TGCAGCGTTTTAACAGATTACGAGCAGTACTTC. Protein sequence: CSVLTDYEQYF.

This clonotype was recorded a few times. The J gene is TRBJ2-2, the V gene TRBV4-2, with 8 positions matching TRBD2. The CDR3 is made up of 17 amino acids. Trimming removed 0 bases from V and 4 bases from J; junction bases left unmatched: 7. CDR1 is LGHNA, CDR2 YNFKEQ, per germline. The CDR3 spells CASSQDLSGRFTGELFF. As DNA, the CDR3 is TGTGCCAGCAGCCAAGATCTAAGCGGGAGATTCACCGGGGAGCTGTTTTTT.

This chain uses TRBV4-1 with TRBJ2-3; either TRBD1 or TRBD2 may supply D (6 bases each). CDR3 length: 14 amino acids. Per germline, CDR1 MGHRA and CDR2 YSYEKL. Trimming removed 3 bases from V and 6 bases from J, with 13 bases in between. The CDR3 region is CASSQYIGGDTQYF. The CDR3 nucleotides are TGCGCCAGCAGCCAGTACATAGGGGGGGATACGCAGTATTTT.